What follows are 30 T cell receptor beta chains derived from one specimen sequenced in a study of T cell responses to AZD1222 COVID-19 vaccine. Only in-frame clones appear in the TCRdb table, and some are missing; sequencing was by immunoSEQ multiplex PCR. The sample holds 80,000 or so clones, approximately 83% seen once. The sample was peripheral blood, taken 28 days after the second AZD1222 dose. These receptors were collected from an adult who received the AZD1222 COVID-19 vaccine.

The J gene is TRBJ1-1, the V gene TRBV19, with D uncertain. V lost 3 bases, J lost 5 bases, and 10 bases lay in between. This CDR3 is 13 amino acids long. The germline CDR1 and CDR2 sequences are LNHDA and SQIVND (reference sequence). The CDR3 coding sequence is TGTGCCAGTAGTATCTTGGCTGGGACTGAAGCTTTCTTT. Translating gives CASSILAGTEAFF. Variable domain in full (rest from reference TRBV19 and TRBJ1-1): DGGITQSPKYLFRKEGQNVTLSCEQNLNHDAMYWYRQDPGQGLRLIYYSQIVNDFQKGDIAEGYSVSREKKESFPLTVTSAQKNPTAFYLCASSILAGTEAFFGQGTRLTVV.

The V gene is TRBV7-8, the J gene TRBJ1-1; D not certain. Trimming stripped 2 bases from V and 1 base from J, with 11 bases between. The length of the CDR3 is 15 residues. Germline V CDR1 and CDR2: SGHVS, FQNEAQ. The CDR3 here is CASSLPGPSNTEAFF. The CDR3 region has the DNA TGTGCCAGCAGCTTACCGGGTCCCTCGAACACTGAAGCTTTCTTT.

CDR3 coding DNA: TGTGCCAGCAGTGCCAACGGGGGCTATGGCTACACCTTC. This codes for CASSANGGYGYTF. The chain uses TRBV27 and TRBJ1-2; D might be TRBD1 (5 bases). CDR1 is MNHEY, CDR2 SMNVEV, per germline (reference sequence). This CDR3 is 13 amino acids long. Trimming stripped 5 bases from V and 4 bases from J, with 11 bases between.

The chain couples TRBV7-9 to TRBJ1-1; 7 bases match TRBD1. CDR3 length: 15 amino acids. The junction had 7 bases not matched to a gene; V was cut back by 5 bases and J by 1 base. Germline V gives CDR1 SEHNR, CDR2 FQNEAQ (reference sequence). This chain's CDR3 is CASSTRTGRNTEAFF. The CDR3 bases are TGTGCCAGCAGCACTCGGACAGGTCGGAACACTGAAGCTTTCTTT.

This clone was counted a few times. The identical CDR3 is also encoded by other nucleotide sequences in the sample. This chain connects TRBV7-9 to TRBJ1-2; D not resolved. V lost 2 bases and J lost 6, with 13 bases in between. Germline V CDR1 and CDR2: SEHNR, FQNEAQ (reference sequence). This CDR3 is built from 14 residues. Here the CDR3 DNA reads TGTGCCAGCAGCTTACCAACCGGTGGGAATGGCTACACCTTC. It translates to CASSLPTGGNGYTF.

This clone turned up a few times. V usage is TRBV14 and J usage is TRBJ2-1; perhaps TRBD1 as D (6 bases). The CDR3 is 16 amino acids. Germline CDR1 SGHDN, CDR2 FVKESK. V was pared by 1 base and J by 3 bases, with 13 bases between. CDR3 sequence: CASSQGERGGYNEQFF. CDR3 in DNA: TGTGCCAGCAGCCAAGGGGAACGAGGGGGCTACAATGAGCAGTTCTTC. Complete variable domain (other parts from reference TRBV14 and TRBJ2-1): EAGVTQFPSHSVIEKGQTVTLRCDPISGHDNLYWYRRVMGKEIKFLLHFVKESKQDESGMPNNRFLAERTGGTYSTLKVQPAELEDSGVYFCASSQGERGGYNEQFFGPGTRLTVL.

The CDR3: CASSEAPGGIQYF. CDR3 sequence (DNA): TGTGCCAGCAGTGAAGCTCCCGGCGGAATCCAGTACTTC. This rearrangement joins TRBV2 to TRBJ2-5; D is ambiguous. CDR1 and CDR2 from the germline V gene are SNHLY and FYNNEI. V was shortened by 0 bases and J by 10 bases, with 12 bases between the two germline ends. This CDR3 spans 13 amino acids.

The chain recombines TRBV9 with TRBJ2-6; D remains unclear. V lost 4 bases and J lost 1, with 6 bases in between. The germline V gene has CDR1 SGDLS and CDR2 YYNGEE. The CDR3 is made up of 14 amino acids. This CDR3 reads CASSPNSGANVLTF. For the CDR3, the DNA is TGTGCCAGCAGCCCGAATTCTGGGGCCAACGTCCTGACTTTC.

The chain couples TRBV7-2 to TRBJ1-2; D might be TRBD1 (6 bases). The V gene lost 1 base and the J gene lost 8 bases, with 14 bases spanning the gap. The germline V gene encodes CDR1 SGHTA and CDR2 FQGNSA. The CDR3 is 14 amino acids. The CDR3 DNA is TGTGCCAGCAGCTTAGACCATAGGGGGTCCGGCTACACCTTC. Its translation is CASSLDHRGSGYTF.

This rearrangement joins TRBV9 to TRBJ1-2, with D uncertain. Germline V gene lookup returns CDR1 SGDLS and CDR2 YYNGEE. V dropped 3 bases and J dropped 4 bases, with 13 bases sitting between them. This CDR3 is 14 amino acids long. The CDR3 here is CASSGGVQSYGYTF. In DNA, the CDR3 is TGTGCCAGCAGCGGCGGGGTACAGAGCTATGGCTACACCTTC.

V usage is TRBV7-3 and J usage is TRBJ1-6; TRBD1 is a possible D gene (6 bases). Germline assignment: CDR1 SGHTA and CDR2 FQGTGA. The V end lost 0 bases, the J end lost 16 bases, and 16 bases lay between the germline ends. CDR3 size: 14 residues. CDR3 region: CASSLTYTGTSLHF. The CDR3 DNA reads TGTGCCAGCAGCTTAACTTATACAGGGACATCACTCCACTTT. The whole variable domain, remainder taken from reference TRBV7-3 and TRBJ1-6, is GAGVSQTPSNKVTEKGKYVELRCDPISGHTALYWYRQSLGQGPEFLIYFQGTGAADDSGLPNDRFFAVRPEGSVSTLKIQRTERGDSAVYLCASSLTYTGTSLHFGNGTRLTVT.

Here the CDR3 reads CASSQGTSGANVLTF. The DNA of the CDR3 is TGTGCCAGCAGCCAAGGGACATCTGGGGCCAACGTCCTGACTTTC. The chain is built from TRBV4-2 and TRBJ2-6; TRBD1 is a possible D gene (5 bases). V dropped 1 base and J dropped 1 base, with 5 bases sitting between them. The CDR3 consists of 15 residues. Germline V lookup: CDR1 LGHNA, CDR2 YNFKEQ.

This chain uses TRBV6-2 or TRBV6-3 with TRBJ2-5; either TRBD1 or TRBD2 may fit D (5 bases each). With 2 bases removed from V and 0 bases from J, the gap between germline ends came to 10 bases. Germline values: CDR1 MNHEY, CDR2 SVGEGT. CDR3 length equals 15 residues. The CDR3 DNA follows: TGTGCCAGCAGTTACGTCGGGACGGACCAAGAGACCCAGTACTTC. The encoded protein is CASSYVGTDQETQYF.

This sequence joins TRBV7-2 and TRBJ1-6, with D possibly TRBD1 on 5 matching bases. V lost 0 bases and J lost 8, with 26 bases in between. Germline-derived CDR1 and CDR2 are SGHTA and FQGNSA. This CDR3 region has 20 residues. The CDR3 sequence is CASSLALPRGTSPRDSPLHF. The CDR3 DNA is TGTGCCAGCAGCTTAGCCTTACCTCGTGGGACCTCCCCAAGGGATTCACCCCTCCACTTT.

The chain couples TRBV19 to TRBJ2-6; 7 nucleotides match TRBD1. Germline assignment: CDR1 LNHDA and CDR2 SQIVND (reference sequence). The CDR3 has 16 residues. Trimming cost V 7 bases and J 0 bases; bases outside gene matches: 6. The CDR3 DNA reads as TGTGCCAGTACTCAGGGGGTTACCTCTGGGGCCAACGTCCTGACTTTC. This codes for CASTQGVTSGANVLTF.

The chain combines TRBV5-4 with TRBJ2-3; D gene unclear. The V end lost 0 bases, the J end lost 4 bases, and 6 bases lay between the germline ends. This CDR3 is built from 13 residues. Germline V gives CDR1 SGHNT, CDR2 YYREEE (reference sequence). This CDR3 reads CASSLGGADTQYF. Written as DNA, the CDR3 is TGTGCCAGCAGCTTGGGTGGTGCAGATACGCAGTATTTT.

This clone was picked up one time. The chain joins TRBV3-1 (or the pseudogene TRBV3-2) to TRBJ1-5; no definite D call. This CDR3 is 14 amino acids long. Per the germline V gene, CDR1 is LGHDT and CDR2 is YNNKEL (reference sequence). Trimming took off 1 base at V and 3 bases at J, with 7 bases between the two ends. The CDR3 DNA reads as TGTGCCAGCAGCCAAGCTGGGGTCAATCAGCCCCAGCATTTT. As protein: CASSQAGVNQPQHF.

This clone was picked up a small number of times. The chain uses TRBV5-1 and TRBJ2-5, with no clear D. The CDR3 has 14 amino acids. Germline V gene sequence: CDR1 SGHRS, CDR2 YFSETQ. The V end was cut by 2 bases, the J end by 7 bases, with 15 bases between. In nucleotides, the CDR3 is TGCGCCAGCAGCTTTGCACTGGGCCCGGGGACCCAGTACTTC. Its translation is CASSFALGPGTQYF.

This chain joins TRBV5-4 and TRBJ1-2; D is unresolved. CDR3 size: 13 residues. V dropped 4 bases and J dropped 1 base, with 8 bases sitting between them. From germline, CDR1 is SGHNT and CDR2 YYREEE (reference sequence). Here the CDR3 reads CASSPDFNYGYTF. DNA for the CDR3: TGTGCCAGCAGCCCCGACTTTAACTATGGCTACACCTTC.

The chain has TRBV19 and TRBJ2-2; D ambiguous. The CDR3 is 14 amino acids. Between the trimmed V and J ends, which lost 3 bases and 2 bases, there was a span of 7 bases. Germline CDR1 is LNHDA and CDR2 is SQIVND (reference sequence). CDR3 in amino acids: CASSIETNTGELFF. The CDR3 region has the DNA TGTGCCAGTAGTATTGAGACAAACACCGGGGAGCTGTTTTTT.

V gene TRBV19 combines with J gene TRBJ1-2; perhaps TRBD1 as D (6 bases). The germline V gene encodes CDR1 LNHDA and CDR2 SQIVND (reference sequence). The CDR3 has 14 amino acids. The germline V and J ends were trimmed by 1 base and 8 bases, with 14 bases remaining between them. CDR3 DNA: TGTGCCAGTAGTATAGGTTTCCAGGGGTTCGGCTACACCTTC. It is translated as CASSIGFQGFGYTF.

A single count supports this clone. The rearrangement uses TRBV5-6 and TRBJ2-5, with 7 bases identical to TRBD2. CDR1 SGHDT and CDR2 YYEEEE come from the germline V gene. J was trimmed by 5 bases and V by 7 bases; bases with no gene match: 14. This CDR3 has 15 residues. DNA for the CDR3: TGTGCCAGCCTCTCCTTTTTGGGGGGGTTGGAGACCCAGTACTTC. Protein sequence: CASLSFLGGLETQYF. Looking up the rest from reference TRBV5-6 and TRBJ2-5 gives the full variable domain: DAGVTQSPTHLIKTRGQQVTLRCSPKSGHDTVSWYQQALGQGPQFIFQYYEEEERQRGNFPDRFSGHQFPNYSSELNVNALLLGDSALYLCASLSFLGGLETQYFGPGTRLLVL.

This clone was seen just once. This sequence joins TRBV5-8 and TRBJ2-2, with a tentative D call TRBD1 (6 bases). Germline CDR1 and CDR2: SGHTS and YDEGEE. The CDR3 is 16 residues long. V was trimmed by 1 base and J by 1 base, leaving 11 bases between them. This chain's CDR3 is CASSLRPGVNTGELFF. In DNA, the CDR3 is TGTGCCAGCAGCTTGCGGCCAGGGGTGAACACCGGGGAGCTGTTTTTT.

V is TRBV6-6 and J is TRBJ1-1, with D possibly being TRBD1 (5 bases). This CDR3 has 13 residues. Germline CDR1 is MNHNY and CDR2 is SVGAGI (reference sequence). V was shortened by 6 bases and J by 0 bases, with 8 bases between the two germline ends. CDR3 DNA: TGTGCCAGCAGCGTAGGGGTGAACACTGAAGCTTTCTTT. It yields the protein CASSVGVNTEAFF.

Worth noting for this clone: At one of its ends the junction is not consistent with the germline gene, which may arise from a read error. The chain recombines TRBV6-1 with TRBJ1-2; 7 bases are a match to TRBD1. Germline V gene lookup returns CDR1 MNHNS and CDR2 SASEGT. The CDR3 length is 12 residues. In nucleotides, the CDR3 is TGTGCCAGCAGTGAAACAGGGGCTTCCCTCTTCTTC. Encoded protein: CASSETGASLFF.

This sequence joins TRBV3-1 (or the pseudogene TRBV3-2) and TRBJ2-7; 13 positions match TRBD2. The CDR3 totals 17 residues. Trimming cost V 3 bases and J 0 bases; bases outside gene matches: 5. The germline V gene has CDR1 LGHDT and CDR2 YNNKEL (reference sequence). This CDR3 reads CASSHGLAGDLSYEQYF. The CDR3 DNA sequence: TGTGCCAGCAGCCACGGACTAGCGGGGGACCTCTCCTACGAGCAGTACTTC.

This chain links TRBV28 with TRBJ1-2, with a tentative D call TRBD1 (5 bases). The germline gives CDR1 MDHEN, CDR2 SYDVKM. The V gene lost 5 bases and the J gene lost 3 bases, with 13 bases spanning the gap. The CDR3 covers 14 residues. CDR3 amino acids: CASSLPGTHYGYTF. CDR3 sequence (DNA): TGTGCCAGCAGTCTTCCCGGGACCCACTATGGCTACACCTTC.

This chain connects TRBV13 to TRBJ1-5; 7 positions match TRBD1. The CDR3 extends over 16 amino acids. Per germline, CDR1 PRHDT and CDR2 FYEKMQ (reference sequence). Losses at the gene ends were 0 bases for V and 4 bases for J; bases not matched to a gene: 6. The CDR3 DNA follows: TGTGCCAGCAGCTTAGGGGCAGGGGGGGTGAATCAGCCCCAGCATTTT. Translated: CASSLGAGGVNQPQHF. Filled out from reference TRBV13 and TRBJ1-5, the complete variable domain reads AAGVIQSPRHLIKEKRETATLKCYPIPRHDTVYWYQQGPGQDPQFLISFYEKMQSDKGSIPDRFSAQQFSDYHSELNMSSLELGDSALYFCASSLGAGGVNQPQHFGDGTRLSIL.

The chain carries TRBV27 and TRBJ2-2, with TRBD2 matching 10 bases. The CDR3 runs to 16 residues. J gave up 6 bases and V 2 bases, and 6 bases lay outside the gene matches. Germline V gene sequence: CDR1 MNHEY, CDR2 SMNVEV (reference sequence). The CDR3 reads CASSLVASGGAGELFF. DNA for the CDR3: TGTGCCAGCAGTTTAGTGGCTAGCGGGGGAGCCGGGGAGCTGTTTTTT.

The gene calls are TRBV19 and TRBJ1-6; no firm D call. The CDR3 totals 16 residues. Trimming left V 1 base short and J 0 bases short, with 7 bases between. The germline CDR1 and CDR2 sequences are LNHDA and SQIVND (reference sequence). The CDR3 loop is CASSIGLDSYNSPLHF. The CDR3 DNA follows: TGTGCCAGTAGTATAGGGCTCGACTCCTATAATTCACCCCTCCACTTT.